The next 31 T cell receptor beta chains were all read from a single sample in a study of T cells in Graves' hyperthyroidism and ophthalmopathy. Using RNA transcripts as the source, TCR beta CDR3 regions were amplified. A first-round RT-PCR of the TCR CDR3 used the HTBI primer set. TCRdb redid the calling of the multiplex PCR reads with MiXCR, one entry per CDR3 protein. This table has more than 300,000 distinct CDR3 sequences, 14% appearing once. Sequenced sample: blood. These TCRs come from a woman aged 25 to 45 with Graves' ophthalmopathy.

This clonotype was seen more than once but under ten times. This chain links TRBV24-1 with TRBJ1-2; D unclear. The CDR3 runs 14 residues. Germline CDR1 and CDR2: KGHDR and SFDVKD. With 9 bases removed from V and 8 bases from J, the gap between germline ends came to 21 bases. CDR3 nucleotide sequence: TGTGCCACCTCTCTGGCGTCAGACCCGGGGGGCTACACCTTC. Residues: CATSLASDPGGYTF.

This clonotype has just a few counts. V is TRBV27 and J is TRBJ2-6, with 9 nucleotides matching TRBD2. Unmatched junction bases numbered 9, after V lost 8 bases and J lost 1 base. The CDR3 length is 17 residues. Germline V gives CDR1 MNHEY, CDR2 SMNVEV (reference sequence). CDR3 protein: CASSSTSGRSGANVLTF. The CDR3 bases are TGTGCCAGCTCCTCGACTAGCGGTAGATCTGGGGCCAACGTCCTGACTTTC. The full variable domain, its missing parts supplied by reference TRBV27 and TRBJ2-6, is EAQVTQNPRYLITVTGKKLTVTCSQNMNHEYMSWYRQDPGLGLRQIYYSMNVEVTDKGDVPEGYKVSRKEKRNFPLILESPSPNQTSLYFCASSSTSGRSGANVLTFGAGSRLTVL.

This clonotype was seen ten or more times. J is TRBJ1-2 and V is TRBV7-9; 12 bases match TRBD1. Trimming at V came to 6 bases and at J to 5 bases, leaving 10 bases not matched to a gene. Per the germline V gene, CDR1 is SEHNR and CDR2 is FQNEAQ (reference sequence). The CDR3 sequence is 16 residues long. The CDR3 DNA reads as TGTGCCAGCAGTGCACCTACGGGACAGGGGGCATATGGCTACACCTTC. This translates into CASSAPTGQGAYGYTF.

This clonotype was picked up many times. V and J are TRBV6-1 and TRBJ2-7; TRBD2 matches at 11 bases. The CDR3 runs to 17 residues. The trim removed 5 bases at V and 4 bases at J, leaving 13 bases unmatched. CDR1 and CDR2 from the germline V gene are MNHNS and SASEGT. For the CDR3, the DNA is TGTGCCAGCAGTTCAGGGACTAGCGGAAGCTTTACATACGAGCAGTACTTC. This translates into CASSSGTSGSFTYEQYF.

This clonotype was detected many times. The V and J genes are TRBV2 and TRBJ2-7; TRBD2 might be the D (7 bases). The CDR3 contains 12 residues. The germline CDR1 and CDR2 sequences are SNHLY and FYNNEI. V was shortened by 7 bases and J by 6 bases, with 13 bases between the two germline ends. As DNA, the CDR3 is TGTGCCAGCAAGATGGGGGGGGCCGAGCAGTACTTC. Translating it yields CASKMGGAEQYF.

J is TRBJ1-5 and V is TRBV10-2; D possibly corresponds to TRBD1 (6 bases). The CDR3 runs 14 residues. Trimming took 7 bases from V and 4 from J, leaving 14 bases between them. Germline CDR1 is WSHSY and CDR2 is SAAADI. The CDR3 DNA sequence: TGCGCCAGCAATTTGCAGGGGATAAATCAGCCCCAGCATTTT. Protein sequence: CASNLQGINQPQHF.

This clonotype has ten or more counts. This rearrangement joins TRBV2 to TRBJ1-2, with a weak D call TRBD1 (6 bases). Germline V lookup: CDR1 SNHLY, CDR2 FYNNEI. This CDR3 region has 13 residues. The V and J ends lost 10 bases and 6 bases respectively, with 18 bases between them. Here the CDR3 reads CATQDGQPNGYTF. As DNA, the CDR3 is TGTGCCACCCAGGACGGACAGCCCAATGGCTACACCTTC.

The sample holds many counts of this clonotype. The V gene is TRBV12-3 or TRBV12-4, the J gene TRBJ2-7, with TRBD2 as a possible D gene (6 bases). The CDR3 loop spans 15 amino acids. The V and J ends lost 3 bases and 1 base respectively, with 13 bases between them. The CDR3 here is CASSFGGLGSYEQYF. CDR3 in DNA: TGTGCCAGCAGTTTCGGGGGATTGGGGTCCTACGAGCAGTACTTC.

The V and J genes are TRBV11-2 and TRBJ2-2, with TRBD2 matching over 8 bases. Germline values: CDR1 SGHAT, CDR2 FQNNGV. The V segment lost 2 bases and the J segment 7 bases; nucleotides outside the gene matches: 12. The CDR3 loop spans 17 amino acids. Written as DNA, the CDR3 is TGTGCCAGCAGCTTATCTGCCGCCGGGGGGGCCGGCGGGGAGCTGTTTTTT. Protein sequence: CASSLSAAGGAGGELFF.

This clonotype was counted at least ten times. The CDR3 reads CASSLSRITYEQYF. The CDR3 nucleotides read TGTGCCAGCAGTTTATCGAGGATTACCTACGAGCAGTACTTC. The V gene is TRBV27, the J gene TRBJ2-7, with unresolved D. CDR1 is MNHEY, CDR2 SMNVEV, per germline (reference sequence). The V end lost 0 bases, the J end lost 2 bases, and 8 bases lay between the germline ends. The CDR3 extends over 14 amino acids.

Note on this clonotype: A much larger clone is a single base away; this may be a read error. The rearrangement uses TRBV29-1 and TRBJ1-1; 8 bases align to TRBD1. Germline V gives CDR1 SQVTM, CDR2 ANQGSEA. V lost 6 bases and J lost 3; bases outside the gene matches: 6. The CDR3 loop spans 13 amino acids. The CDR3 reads CSVTGGGDTEAFF. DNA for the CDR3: TGCAGCGTAACAGGGGGAGGGGACACTGAAGCTTTCTTT.

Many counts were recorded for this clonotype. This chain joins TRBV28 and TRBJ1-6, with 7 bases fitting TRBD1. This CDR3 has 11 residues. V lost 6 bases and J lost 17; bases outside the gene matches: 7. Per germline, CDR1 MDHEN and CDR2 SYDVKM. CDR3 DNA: TGTGCCAGCAGGTGGGAGACAGGGTTCCACTTT. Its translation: CASRWETGFHF.

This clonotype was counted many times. The CDR3 protein is CSARGSYNEQFF. The CDR3 DNA reads as TGCAGTGCTAGAGGCTCCTACAATGAGCAGTTCTTC. The rearrangement uses TRBV20-1 and TRBJ2-1, with D uncertain. Per the germline V gene, CDR1 is DFQATT and CDR2 is SNEGSKA (reference sequence). The CDR3 runs to 12 residues. V was cut by 1 base and J by 0 bases, with 1 base left in between.

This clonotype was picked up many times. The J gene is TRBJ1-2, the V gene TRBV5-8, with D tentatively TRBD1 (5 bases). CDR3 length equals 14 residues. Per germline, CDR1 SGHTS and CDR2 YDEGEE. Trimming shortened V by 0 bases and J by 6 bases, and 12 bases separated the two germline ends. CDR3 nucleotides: TGTGCCAGCAGCTTGGCCGGGACGAGGCATGGCTACACCTTC. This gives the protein CASSLAGTRHGYTF.

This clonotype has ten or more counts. CDR3 coding DNA: TGCAGCTCTTCTCGAGCGGGGCGGTACAATGAGCAGTTCTTC. As protein: CSSSRAGRYNEQFF. This rearrangement joins TRBV29-1 to TRBJ2-1, with TRBD2 matching 7 bases. Germline trimming cut 8 bases from V and 4 bases from J; bases unmatched to any gene: 11. This CDR3 comprises 14 residues. The germline V gene encodes CDR1 SQVTM and CDR2 ANQGSEA.

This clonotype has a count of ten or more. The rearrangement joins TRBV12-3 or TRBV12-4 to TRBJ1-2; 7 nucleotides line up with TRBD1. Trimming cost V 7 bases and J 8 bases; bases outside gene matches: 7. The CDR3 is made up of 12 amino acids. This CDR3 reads CASKRGLGGYTF. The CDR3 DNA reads TGTGCCAGCAAAAGGGGGCTCGGCGGCTACACCTTC.

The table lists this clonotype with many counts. CDR3 in amino acids: CSVEVQATEAFF. CDR3 DNA sequence: TGCAGCGTTGAAGTACAGGCAACTGAAGCTTTCTTT. The V and J genes are TRBV29-1 and TRBJ1-1; perhaps TRBD1 as D (5 bases). There are 12 residues in the CDR3. CDR1 SQVTM and CDR2 ANQGSEA come from the germline V gene. Between the trimmed V and J ends, which lost 1 base and 5 bases, there was a span of 8 bases.

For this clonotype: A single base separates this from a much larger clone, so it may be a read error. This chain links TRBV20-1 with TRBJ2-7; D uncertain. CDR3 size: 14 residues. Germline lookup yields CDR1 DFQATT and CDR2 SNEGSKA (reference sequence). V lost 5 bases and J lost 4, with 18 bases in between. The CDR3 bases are TGCAGTGCTCGGCAGGCTAAAGCTACTTACGAGCAGTACTTC. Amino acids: CSARQAKATYEQYF.

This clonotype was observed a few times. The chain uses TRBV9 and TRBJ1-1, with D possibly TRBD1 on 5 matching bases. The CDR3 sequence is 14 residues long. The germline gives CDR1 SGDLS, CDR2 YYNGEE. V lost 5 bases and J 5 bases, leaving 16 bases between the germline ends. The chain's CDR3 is CASSATDRGTEAFF. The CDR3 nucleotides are TGTGCCAGCAGTGCAACAGACAGAGGGACTGAAGCTTTCTTT.

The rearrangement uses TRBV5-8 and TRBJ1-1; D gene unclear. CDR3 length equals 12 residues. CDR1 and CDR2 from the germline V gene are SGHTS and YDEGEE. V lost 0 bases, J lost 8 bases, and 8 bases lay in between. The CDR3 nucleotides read TGTGCCAGCAGCTTGGCAGCGAGGGAAGCTTTCTTT. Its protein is CASSLAAREAFF.

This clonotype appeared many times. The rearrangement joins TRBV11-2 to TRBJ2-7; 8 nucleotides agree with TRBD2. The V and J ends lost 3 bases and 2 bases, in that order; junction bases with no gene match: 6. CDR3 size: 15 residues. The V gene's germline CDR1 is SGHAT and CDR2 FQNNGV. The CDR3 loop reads CASSFVRGGTYEQYF. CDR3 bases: TGTGCCAGCAGCTTTGTACGGGGGGGAACCTACGAGCAGTACTTC.

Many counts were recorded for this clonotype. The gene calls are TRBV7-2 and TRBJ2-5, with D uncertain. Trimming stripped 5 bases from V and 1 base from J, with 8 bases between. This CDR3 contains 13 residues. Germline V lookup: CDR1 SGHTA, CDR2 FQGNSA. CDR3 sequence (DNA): TGTGCCAGCAGCCTAGTTGGCCAAGAGACCCAGTACTTC. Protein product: CASSLVGQETQYF.

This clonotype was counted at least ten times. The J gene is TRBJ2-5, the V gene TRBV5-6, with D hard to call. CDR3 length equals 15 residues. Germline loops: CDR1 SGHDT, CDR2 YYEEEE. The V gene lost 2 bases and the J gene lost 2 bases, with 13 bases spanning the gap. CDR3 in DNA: TGTGCCAGCAGCTTAGCTGGCGGTTTTCAAGAGACCCAGTACTTC. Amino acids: CASSLAGGFQETQYF.

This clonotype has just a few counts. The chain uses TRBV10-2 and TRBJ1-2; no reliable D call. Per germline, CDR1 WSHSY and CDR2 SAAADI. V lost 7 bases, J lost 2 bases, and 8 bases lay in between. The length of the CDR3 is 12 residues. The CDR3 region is CASIGENYGYTF. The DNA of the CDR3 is TGCGCCAGCATCGGAGAGAACTATGGCTACACCTTC.

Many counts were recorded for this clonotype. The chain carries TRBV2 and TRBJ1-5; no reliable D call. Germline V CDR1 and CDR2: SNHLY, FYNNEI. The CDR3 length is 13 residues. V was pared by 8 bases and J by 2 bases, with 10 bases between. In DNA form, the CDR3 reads TGTGCCAGCGACATCCTCGGCAATCAGCCCCAGCATTTT. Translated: CASDILGNQPQHF.

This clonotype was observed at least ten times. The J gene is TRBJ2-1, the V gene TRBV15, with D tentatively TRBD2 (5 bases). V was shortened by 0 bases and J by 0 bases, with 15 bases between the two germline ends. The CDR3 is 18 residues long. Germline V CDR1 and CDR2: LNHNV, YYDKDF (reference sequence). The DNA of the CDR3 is TGTGCCACCAGCAGAGATTACGGGATTCTAAGCTCCTACAATGAGCAGTTCTTC. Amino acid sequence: CATSRDYGILSSYNEQFF.

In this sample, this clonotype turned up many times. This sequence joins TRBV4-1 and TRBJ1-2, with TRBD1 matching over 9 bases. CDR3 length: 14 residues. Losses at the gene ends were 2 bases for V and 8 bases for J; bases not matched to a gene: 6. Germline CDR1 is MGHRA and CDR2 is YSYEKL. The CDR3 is CASSQLQGAGGYTF. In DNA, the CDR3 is TGCGCCAGCAGCCAACTACAGGGGGCGGGCGGCTACACCTTC.

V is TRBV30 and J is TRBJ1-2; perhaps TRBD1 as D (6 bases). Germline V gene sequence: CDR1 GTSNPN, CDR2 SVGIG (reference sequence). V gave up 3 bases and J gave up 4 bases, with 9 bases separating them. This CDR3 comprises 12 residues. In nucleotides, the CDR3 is TGTGCCTGGAGCCGGGACACCTATGGCTACACCTTC. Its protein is CAWSRDTYGYTF. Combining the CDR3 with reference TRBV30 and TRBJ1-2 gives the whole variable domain SQTIHQWPATLVQPVGSPLSLECTVEGTSNPNLYWYRQAAGRGLQLLFYSVGIGQISSEVPQNLSASRPQDRQFILSSKKLLLSDSGFYLCAWSRDTYGYTFGSGTRLTVV.

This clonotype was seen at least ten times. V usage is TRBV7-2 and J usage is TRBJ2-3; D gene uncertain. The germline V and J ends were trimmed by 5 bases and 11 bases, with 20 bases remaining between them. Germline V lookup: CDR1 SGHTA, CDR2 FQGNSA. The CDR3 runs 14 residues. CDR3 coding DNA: TGTGCCAGCAGCCATCCCGGACGTGAACTTATGCAGTATTTT. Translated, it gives CASSHPGRELMQYF. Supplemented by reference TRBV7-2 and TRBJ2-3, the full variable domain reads GAGVSQSPSNKVTEKGKDVELRCDPISGHTALYWYRQSLGQGLEFLIYFQGNSAPDKSGLPSDRFSAERTGGSVSTLTIQRTQQEDSAVYLCASSHPGRELMQYFGPGTRLTVL.

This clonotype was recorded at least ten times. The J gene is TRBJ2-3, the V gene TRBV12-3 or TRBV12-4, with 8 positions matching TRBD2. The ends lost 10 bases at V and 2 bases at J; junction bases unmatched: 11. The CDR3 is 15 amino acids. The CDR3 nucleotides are TGTGCCACTTCTCCCAGCGGGGGTTTCACAGATACGCAGTATTTT. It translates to CATSPSGGFTDTQYF.

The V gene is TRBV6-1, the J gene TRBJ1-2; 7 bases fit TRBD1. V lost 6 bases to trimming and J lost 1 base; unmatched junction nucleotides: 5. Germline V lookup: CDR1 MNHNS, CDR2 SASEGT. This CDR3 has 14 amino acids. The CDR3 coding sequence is TGTGCCAGCAGCTCGGGACAGCTTAACTATGGCTACACCTTC. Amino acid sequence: CASSSGQLNYGYTF.